Each of the 10 T cell receptor beta chains below was sequenced from the same sample in a study of shared clonotypes between healthy human individuals. The data were produced by immunoSEQ multiplex PCR, yet TCRdb's version contains in-frame clones alone and is incomplete. Of hundreds of thousands of clones in the sample, 97% are singletons; the top ten hold 0.045% to 0.07%. Input material: naive CD4+ T cells sorted from blood. Subset of the sample: CD45RA+ positively selected. These receptors were taken from a young woman in good health.

The chain carries TRBV28 and TRBJ2-3; D might be TRBD2 (6 bases). The CDR3 is made up of 15 amino acids. The germline gives CDR1 MDHEN, CDR2 SYDVKM. V lost 5 bases to trimming and J lost 4 bases, with 16 bases between them. The DNA of the CDR3 is TGTGCCAGCAGTCCCACCGGCGGGACCTCAGATACGCAGTATTTT. Protein sequence: CASSPTGGTSDTQYF.

The chain couples TRBV5-1 to TRBJ2-5; D is undetermined. This CDR3 has 13 residues. The V and J ends lost 5 bases and 7 bases respectively, with 15 bases between them. The germline CDR1 and CDR2 sequences are SGHRS and YFSETQ. CDR3 region: CASRPRLEGTQYF. CDR3 DNA: TGCGCCAGCAGACCAAGGTTGGAAGGGACCCAGTACTTC.

The genes are TRBV28 and TRBJ1-1, with D possibly being TRBD1 (5 bases). The CDR3 length is 12 residues. Germline CDR1 and CDR2: MDHEN and SYDVKM. Trimming shortened V by 5 bases and J by 12 bases, and 16 bases separated the two germline ends. The CDR3 here is CASSGDGHRTFF. In DNA, the CDR3 is TGTGCCAGCAGTGGGGACGGGCACCGGACTTTCTTT.

The CDR3 region has the DNA TGTGCCAGCAGTTTAGAGACAGGGTTAACTGAAGCTTTCTTT. Amino acid sequence: CASSLETGLTEAFF. This chain uses TRBV28 with TRBJ1-1, with 7 bases fitting TRBD1. V was clipped by 2 bases and J by 5 bases; unmatched bases: 5. Germline lookup yields CDR1 MDHEN and CDR2 SYDVKM. CDR3 length: 14 residues.

V usage is TRBV5-1 and J usage is TRBJ2-7, with 8 bases matching TRBD2. The germline gives CDR1 SGHRS, CDR2 YFSETQ. Trimming removed 4 bases from V and 4 bases from J; junction bases left unmatched: 16. This CDR3 is built from 17 residues. This CDR3 reads CASSGKHGSGRNYEQYF. As DNA, the CDR3 is TGCGCCAGCAGCGGGAAACACGGGAGCGGGAGAAATTACGAGCAGTACTTC.

The V and J genes are TRBV18 and TRBJ2-5; D call uncertain. The CDR3 is 13 amino acids. From germline, CDR1 is KGHSH and CDR2 LQKENI. The germline V and J ends were trimmed by 3 bases and 0 bases, with 5 bases remaining between them. The chain's CDR3 is CASSPRNQETQYF. DNA for the CDR3: TGTGCCAGCTCACCTCGGAACCAAGAGACCCAGTACTTC.

The J gene is TRBJ2-1, the V gene TRBV7-3; 9 nucleotides match TRBD2. Germline V gene data show CDR1 as SGHTA and CDR2 as FQGTGA. V dropped 2 bases and J dropped 1; count of bases not matched to a gene: 3. The CDR3 sequence is 16 residues long. CDR3 amino acids: CASSLGLAGSYNEQFF. Written as DNA, the CDR3 is TGTGCCAGCAGCTTAGGGCTAGCGGGGTCCTACAATGAGCAGTTCTTC. Using reference TRBV7-3 and TRBJ2-1 for the parts outside the CDR3, the full variable domain is GAGVSQTPSNKVTEKGKYVELRCDPISGHTALYWYRQSLGQGPEFLIYFQGTGAADDSGLPNDRFFAVRPEGSVSTLKIQRTERGDSAVYLCASSLGLAGSYNEQFFGPGTRLTVL.

The V and J genes are TRBV21-1 and TRBJ2-1; the D segment call TRBD1 is taken from the table without a DNA check. TRBV21-1 is a pseudogene locus. The CDR3 totals 13 residues. The CDR3 loop is CASSRFPTATQFF. The CDR3 DNA sequence: TGTGCCAGCAGCAGATTCCCCACAGCAACCCAGTTCTTC.

The chain couples TRBV10-3 to TRBJ2-7, with D perhaps matching TRBD1 (6 bases). Germline V CDR1 and CDR2: ENHRY, SYGVKD. With 4 bases removed from V and 0 bases from J, the gap between germline ends came to 7 bases. The CDR3 consists of 13 residues. As DNA, the CDR3 is TGTGCCATCAGTGCACAGGGCTCCTACGAGCAGTACTTC. Translated: CAISAQGSYEQYF.

The chain uses TRBV4-1 and TRBJ2-7; D possibly corresponds to TRBD2 (6 bases). Trimming removed 3 bases at V and 0 bases at J, with 15 bases between. The CDR3 covers 16 residues. Germline values: CDR1 MGHRA, CDR2 YSYEKL. The CDR3 region is CASSQRVAAFSYEQYF. CDR3 coding DNA: TGCGCCAGCAGCCAGCGGGTAGCGGCTTTCTCCTACGAGCAGTACTTC.